Each of the 2 T cell receptor beta chains below was sequenced from the same sample in a study of blood T cells in healthy people across ages. A second PCR, run for about 6 to 12 cycles, used a sample-barcoded 5' primer plus a J-beta primer mix. TCRdb itself ran the 5' RACE reads through MiXCR, one entry per CDR3 protein. This table holds hundreds of thousands of distinct CDR3 sequences, roughly 49% found once. The specimen was blood. All receptors come from a woman aged 60-70 years in good health.

The V and J genes are TRBV6-1 and TRBJ2-5; TRBD2 agrees at 10 bases. CDR1 is MNHNS and CDR2 is SASEGT in the germline V gene. There are 17 residues in the CDR3. V dropped 2 bases and J dropped 11; count of bases not matched to a gene: 17. This CDR3 reads CASSERERLAGHNEQYF. For the CDR3, the DNA is TGTGCCAGCAGTGAAAGGGAGAGACTAGCGGGTCACAATGAGCAGTACTTC.

V usage is TRBV25-1 and J usage is TRBJ1-4; TRBD1 agrees at 10 bases. The CDR3 sequence is 15 residues long. V lost 6 bases, J lost 8 bases, and 9 bases stayed unmatched. The germline V gene encodes CDR1 MGHDK and CDR2 SYGVNS. CDR3 sequence: CASSPRQGAQEKLFF. The CDR3 DNA reads as TGTGCCAGCAGCCCCCGACAGGGGGCACAAGAAAAACTGTTTTTT. Drawing the rest from reference TRBV25-1 and TRBJ1-4, the complete variable domain is EADIYQTPRYLVIGTGKKITLECSQTMGHDKMYWYQQDPGMELHLIHYSYGVNSTEKGDLSSESTVSRIRTEHFPLTLESARPSHTSQYLCASSPRQGAQEKLFFGSGTQLSVL.